This T cell receptor delta chain was profiled in a study of gamma-delta T cells after stem cell transplantation listed by TCRdb under 2016. This clone showed up just a few times. Which antigen it targets is not known. Since a far larger clone is one base different, this is likely a read error. Other DNA sequences of this sample code for an identical CDR3. Libraries were built with RT-PCR. For sequencing, an Illumina MiSeq was employed. TCRdb called clones anew from the public reads via CATT; matching DNA rows were later pooled. Present in this sample are about 1,600 delta-chain clones, roughly 6% of which were seen just once. Together, the top ten hold 47% of the sample. CDR1 and CDR2, looked up from the germline V gene, are GEAIGNYY and EKD. Counted from cysteine to phenylalanine, this CDR3 has 18 amino acids. Only the CDR3 region is kept as DNA, spanning 54 bases read in frame from base 1. V is cut back by 0 bases and J by 1 base, with 11 bases in the junction unmatched.

The chain employs TRDV2 and TRDJ1, with TRDD3 identical over 9 junction bases. This clonotype originated in a human donor. It is not recorded whose cells these are; they may come from a transplant donor. The sample comprised gamma-delta T cells. The CDR3 protein: CACDTVPGGSTITDKLIF. The sequenced DNA is TGTGCCTGTGACACCGTGCCTGGGGGATCTACGATCACCGATAAACTCATCTTT.